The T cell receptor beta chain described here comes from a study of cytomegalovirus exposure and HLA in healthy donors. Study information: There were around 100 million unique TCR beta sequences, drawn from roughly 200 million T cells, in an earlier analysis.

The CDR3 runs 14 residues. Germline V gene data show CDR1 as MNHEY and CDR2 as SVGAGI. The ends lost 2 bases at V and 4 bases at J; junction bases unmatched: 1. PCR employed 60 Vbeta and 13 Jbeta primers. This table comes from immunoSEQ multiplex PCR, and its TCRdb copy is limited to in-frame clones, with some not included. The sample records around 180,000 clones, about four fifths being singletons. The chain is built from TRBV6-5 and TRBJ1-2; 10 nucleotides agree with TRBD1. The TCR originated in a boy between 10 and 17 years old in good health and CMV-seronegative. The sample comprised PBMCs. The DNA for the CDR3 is TGTGCCAGCAGTTACGGGGACAGGGGCTATGGCTACACCTTC. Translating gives CASSYGDRGYGYTF.